Sequencing of this T cell receptor (beta chain) was carried out in a study of OX40 agonist ivuxolimab in advanced cancers. Study information: Patients received intravenous ivuxolimab every 2 weeks at 0.01 to 10 mg/kg. The study enrolled dose-escalation patients with hepatocellular carcinoma, melanoma, renal cell or head and neck cancer. A male proportion of about 84% was recorded, with mean age roughly 60 years and range roughly 23 to 79.

The ends were cut back, 2 bases at V and 6 bases at J, with 9 bases in the middle. Germline V gene lookup returns CDR1 GTSNPN and CDR2 SVGIG (reference sequence). This CDR3 spans 12 amino acids. Method: immunoSEQ multiplex PCR; TCRdb's copy keeps in-frame clones and lacks some. The data show around 94,000 clones, 92% seen once. Sequencing was performed on CD4+ or CD8+ T cells sorted from blood, taken in a trial of the OX40 agonist ivuxolimab. The chain links TRBV30 to TRBJ2-3; no reliable D call. This TCR was recovered from an adult with an advanced solid tumor such as melanoma, head and neck, liver or kidney cancer. The CDR3 protein is CAWSLGSDTQYF. The CDR3 DNA is TGTGCCTGGAGTTTAGGTTCGGATACGCAGTATTTT.